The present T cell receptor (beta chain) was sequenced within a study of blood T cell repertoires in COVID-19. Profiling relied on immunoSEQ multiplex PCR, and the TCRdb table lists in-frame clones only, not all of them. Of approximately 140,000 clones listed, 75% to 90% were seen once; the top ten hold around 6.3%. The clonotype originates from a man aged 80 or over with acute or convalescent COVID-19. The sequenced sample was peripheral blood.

As DNA, the CDR3 is TGCGCCAGCAGCTTGGACAGGGCCAATGAGCAGTTCTTC. Its protein is CASSLDRANEQFF. The chain links TRBV5-1 to TRBJ2-1; a possible D gene is TRBD1 (6 bases). Germline CDR1 and CDR2: SGHRS and YFSETQ. The CDR3 loop spans 13 amino acids. The V and J ends lost 0 bases and 6 bases respectively, with 7 bases between them.